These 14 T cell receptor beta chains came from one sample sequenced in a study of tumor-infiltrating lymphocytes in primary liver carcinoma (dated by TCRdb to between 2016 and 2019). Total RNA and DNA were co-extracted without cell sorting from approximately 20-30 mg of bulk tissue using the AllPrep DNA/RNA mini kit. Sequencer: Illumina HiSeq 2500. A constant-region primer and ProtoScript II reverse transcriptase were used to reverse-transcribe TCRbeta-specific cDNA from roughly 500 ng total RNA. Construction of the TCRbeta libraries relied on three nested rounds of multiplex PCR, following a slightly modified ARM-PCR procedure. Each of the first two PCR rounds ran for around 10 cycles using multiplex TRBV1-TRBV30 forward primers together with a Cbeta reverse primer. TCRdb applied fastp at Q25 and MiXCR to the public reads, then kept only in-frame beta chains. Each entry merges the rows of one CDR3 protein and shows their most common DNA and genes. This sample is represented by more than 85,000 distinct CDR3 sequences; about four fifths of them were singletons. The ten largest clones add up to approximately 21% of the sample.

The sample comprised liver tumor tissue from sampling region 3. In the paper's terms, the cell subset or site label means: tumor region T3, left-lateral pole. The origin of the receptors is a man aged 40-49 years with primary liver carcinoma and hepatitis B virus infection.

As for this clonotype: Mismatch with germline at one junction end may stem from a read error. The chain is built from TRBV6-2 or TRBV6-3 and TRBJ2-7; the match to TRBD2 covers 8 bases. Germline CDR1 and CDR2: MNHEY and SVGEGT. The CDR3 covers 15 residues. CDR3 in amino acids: CASRSYGTRTYEQHF. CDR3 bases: TGTGCCAGCAGGTCCTACGGGACTAGGACATACGAGCAGCACTTC.

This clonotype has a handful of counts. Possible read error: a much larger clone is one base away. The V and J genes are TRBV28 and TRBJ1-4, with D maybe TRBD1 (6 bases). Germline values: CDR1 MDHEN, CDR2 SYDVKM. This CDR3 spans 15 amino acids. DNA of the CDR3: TGTGTCAGCAGCCGTGGACAGAGCAAGAATGAAAAACTGTTTTTT. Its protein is CVSSRGQSKNEKLFF.

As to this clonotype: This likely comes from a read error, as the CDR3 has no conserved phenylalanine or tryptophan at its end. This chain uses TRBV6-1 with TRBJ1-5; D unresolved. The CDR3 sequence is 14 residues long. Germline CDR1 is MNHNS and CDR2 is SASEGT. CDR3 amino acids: CVSSETWSNQPQHL. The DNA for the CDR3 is TGTGTCAGCAGTGAAACGTGGAGCAATCAGCCCCAGCATCTT.

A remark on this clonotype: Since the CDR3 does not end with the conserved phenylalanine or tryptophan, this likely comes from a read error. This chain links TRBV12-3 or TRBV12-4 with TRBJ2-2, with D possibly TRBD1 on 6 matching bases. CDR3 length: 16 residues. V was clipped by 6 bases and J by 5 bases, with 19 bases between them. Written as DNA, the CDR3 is TGTGCCAGCAGCCCATGGACAGCCCTTGAGACCGGGGAGCTGTTTGTT. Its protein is CASSPWTALETGELFV.

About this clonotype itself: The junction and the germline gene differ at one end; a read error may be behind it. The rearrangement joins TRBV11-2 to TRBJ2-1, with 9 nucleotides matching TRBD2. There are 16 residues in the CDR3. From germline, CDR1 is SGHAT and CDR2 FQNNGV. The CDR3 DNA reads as TGCGCCAGCAGCCTCCTGAATAGCGGGAGTAATAGTGAGCAGTTCTTC. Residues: CASSLLNSGSNSEQFF.

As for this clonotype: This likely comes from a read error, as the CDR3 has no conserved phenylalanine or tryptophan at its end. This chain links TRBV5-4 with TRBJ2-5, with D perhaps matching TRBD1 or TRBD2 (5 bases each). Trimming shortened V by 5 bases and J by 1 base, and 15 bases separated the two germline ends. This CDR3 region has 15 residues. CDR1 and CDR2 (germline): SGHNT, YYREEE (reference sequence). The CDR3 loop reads CASRFNGDGQETQYS. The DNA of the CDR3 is TGTGCCAGCAGATTCAACGGGGACGGCCAAGAGACCCAGTACTCC.

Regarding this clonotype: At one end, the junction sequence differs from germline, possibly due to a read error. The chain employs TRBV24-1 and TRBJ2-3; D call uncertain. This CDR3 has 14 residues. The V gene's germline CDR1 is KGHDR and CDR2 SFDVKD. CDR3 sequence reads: CVTSAASTVDTQYF. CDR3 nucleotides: TGTGTCACCAGTGCGGCAAGTACGGTAGATACGCAGTATTTT.

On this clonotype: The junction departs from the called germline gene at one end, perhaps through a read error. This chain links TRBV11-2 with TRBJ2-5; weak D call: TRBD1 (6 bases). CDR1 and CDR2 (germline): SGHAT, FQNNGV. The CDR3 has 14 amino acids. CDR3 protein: CASSLSRGQETQYF. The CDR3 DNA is TGTGCCAGTAGCTTAAGCAGGGGACAAGAGACCCAGTACTTC.

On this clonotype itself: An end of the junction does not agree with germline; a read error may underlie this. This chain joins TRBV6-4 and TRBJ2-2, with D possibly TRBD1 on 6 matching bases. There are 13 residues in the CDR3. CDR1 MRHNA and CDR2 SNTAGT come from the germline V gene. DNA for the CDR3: TGTGCCAACAGTGTGGAAGGGGCAGGGGAGCTGTCCTTT. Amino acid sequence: CANSVEGAGELSF.

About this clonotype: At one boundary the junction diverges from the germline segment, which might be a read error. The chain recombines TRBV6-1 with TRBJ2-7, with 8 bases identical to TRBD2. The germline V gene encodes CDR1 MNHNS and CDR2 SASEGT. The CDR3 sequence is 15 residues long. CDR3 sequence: CASSEGTSRLYEQCF. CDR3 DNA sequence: TGTGCCAGCAGTGAGGGGACTAGTCGTCTCTACGAGCAGTGCTTC.

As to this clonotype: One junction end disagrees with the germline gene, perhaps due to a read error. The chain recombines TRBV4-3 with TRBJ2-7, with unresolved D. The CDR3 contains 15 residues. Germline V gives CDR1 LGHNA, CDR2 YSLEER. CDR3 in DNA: TGCGCCAGCAACCAAGATGTTTCCAGTTCCTACGAGCAGTACTTT. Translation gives CASNQDVSSSYEQYF.

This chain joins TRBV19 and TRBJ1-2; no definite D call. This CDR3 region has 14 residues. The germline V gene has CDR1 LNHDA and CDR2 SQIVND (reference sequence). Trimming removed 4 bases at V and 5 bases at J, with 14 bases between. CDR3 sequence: CASSKTASGYGYTF. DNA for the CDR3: TGTGCCAGTAGTAAGACCGCCTCGGGATATGGCTACACCTTC.

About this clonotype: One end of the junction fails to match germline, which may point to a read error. The CDR3: CASNIEGGGKETQYF. For the CDR3, the DNA is TGTGCCAGCAACATAGAAGGGGGCGGGAAAGAGACCCAATACTTC. The chain couples TRBV11-1 to TRBJ2-5, with D possibly being TRBD1 (7 bases). CDR1 SGHAT and CDR2 FQDESV come from the germline V gene (reference sequence). CDR3 length equals 15 residues.

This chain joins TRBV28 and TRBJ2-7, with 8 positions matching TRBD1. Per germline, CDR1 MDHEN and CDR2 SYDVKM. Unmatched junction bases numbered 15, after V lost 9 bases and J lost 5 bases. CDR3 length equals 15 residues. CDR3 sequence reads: CASLPLDRVFHEQYF. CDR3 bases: TGTGCCAGTCTGCCACTGGACAGGGTCTTCCACGAGCAGTACTTC.